The 26 T cell receptor beta chains in this list originate from one sample, sequenced in a study of Graves' ophthalmopathy and Graves' hyperthyroidism. RNA served as the template for amplifying TCR beta CDR3 regions. An initial RT-PCR round employing HTBI primers preceded a second-round multiplex PCR. Using its own MiXCR run on the multiplex PCR reads, TCRdb lists one record per CDR3 protein. This sample has around 520,000 distinct CDR3 sequences; less than 45% occur once, and the top ten carry about 4.6%. Input material: peripheral blood or thyroid tissue (not recorded which). These receptor sequences come from an adult man with Graves' hyperthyroidism.

On this clonotype: A much larger clone differs by one base, so this may be a read error. This chain links TRBV24-1 with TRBJ2-3; TRBD2 aligns across 7 bases. This CDR3 has 15 amino acids. Per germline, CDR1 KGHDR and CDR2 SFDVKD. The CDR3 DNA sequence: TGTGCCACCAGTGACGACTCGGGAGGCACAGATACGCGGTATTTT. It yields the protein CATSDDSGGTDTRYF.

This clonotype came up many times. The chain combines TRBV5-8 with TRBJ2-5; D remains ambiguous. CDR1 is SGHTS, CDR2 YDEGEE, per germline. Trimming took 4 bases from V and 3 from J, leaving 13 bases between them. CDR3 length: 14 amino acids. The CDR3 protein is CASSTNLDEETQYF. The CDR3 DNA sequence: TGTGCCAGCAGCACGAACTTGGACGAAGAGACCCAGTACTTC.

As concerns this clonotype: A much larger clone lies a single base off, so this may be a read error. The chain has TRBV24-1 and TRBJ1-5; no definite D call. CDR1 and CDR2 from the germline V gene are KGHDR and SFDVKD. There are 13 residues in the CDR3. The DNA for the CDR3 is TGTGCCACCCAGATTCAAAACAATCAGCCCCTGCATTTT. Protein sequence: CATQIQNNQPLHF.

Many counts were recorded for this clonotype. J is TRBJ1-2 and V is TRBV7-9; TRBD1 agrees at 10 bases. This CDR3 comprises 14 residues. CDR1 is SEHNR, CDR2 FQNEAQ, per germline (reference sequence). The V gene end was trimmed by 1 base and the J gene end by 4 bases; junction bases not matched to a gene: 0. As DNA, the CDR3 is TGTGCCAGCAGCTTAGGGACAGGGGGCTATGGCTACACCTTC. Residues: CASSLGTGGYGYTF.

There are many counts of this clonotype. The rearrangement joins TRBV29-1 to TRBJ1-2; unclear D gene. This CDR3 comprises 12 residues. Germline V gives CDR1 SQVTM, CDR2 ANQGSEA. Trimming removed 3 bases from V and 8 bases from J, with 13 bases in between. In DNA form, the CDR3 reads TGCAGCGTTGAGGAGGGTGTAGAGGGCTACACCTTC. This sequence encodes CSVEEGVEGYTF. The complete variable domain, with remaining parts taken from reference TRBV29-1 and TRBJ1-2, reads SAVISQKPSRDICQRGTSLTIQCQVDSQVTMMFWYRQQPGQSLTLIATANQGSEATYESGFVIDKFPISRPNLTFSTLTVSNMSPEDSSIYLCSVEEGVEGYTFGSGTRLTVV.

This clonotype has a count of ten or more. V usage is TRBV30 and J usage is TRBJ1-1; no definite D call. Germline CDR1 reads GTSNPN; CDR2 reads SVGIG (reference sequence). This CDR3 has 13 residues. V lost 2 bases and J 1 base, leaving 8 bases between the germline ends. The CDR3 DNA reads as TGTGCCTGGAGTTACGTCCGGAACACTGAAGCTTTCTTT. Amino acid sequence: CAWSYVRNTEAFF.

The chain has TRBV20-1 and TRBJ2-3, with TRBD2 matching 8 bases. This CDR3 region has 16 residues. V shed 3 bases, J shed 2 bases, and the junction held 10 bases outside the gene matches. From germline, CDR1 is DFQATT and CDR2 SNEGSKA (reference sequence). The CDR3: CSASGSGTSLTDTQYF. In DNA form, the CDR3 reads TGCAGTGCTAGCGGCTCCGGGACTAGTCTCACAGATACGCAGTATTTT.

This chain connects TRBV29-1 to TRBJ2-5; D could derive from TRBD1 or TRBD2 (6 bases each). V was clipped by 7 bases and J by 1 base, with 16 bases between them. The CDR3 consists of 14 residues. The germline V gene encodes CDR1 SQVTM and CDR2 ANQGSEA. The CDR3 here is CSGGDKETQETQYF. The CDR3 DNA sequence: TGCAGCGGGGGGGACAAAGAAACCCAAGAGACCCAGTACTTC.

This sequence joins TRBV20-1 and TRBJ1-2, with D perhaps matching TRBD1 (6 bases). CDR1 and CDR2 (germline): DFQATT, SNEGSKA (reference sequence). Deletions cut 3 bases from V and 1 base from J, with 15 bases between. The CDR3 totals 15 residues. The CDR3 is CSASLDSILNYGYTF. DNA of the CDR3: TGCAGTGCTAGTCTGGACAGCATACTTAACTATGGCTACACCTTC.

This clonotype was picked up many times. The chain employs TRBV6-5 and TRBJ2-6; D call uncertain. Germline CDR1 is MNHEY and CDR2 is SVGAGI. This CDR3 spans 14 amino acids. Trimming removed 6 bases at V and 4 bases at J, with 10 bases between. In DNA, the CDR3 is TGTGCCAGCAGACTGTCCGGGGGGGCCAACGTCCTGACTTTC. This sequence encodes CASRLSGGANVLTF.

This clonotype showed up many times. The rearrangement joins TRBV10-3 to TRBJ1-1; no clear D. Trimming removed 5 bases from V and 2 bases from J, with 6 bases in between. Germline CDR1 and CDR2: ENHRY and SYGVKD. This CDR3 is 12 amino acids long. CDR3 sequence (DNA): TGTGCCATCAGTTGGGATAACACTGAAGCTTTCTTT. This sequence encodes CAISWDNTEAFF.

This clonotype was observed a handful of times. V usage is TRBV7-9 and J usage is TRBJ2-3; a weak D match, TRBD2 (5 bases). V lost 1 base and J lost 0, with 8 bases in between. This CDR3 has 15 amino acids. From germline, CDR1 is SEHNR and CDR2 FQNEAQ (reference sequence). In DNA, the CDR3 is TGTGCCAGCAGCTTAGGGACTCTTAGCACAGATACGCAGTATTTT. Translated: CASSLGTLSTDTQYF.

About this clonotype itself: It may be a read error: a sequence one base away is much more abundant. The chain carries TRBV10-3 and TRBJ1-4, with 8 bases matching TRBD1. The CDR3 length is 16 residues. Germline-derived CDR1 and CDR2 are ENHRY and SYGVKD. CDR3 nucleotide sequence: TGTGCCAGCAGTTACGTAGGGACAGGAAAAGGCCAAAAACTGTTTTTT. Amino acid sequence: CASSYVGTGKGQKLFF.

The chain employs TRBV20-1 and TRBJ2-2, with 7 bases fitting TRBD1. With 3 bases clipped from V and 6 bases from J, the junction kept 4 bases outside the gene matches. This CDR3 has 13 residues. CDR1 and CDR2 (germline): DFQATT, SNEGSKA (reference sequence). The CDR3 DNA sequence: TGCAGTGCTAGTTTAGGGGGCCCCGGGGAGCTGTTTTTT. Translated, it gives CSASLGGPGELFF.

This chain connects TRBV12-3 or TRBV12-4 to TRBJ2-7; D not certain. The CDR3 spans 14 residues. V was cut by 6 bases and J by 7 bases, with 19 bases left in between. For the CDR3, the DNA is TGTGCCAGCAGCGGTCTCAGATCCCGCAATGAGCAGTACTTC. Its translation: CASSGLRSRNEQYF.

The chain links TRBV12-3 or TRBV12-4 to TRBJ2-5; D gene ambiguous. The J call may be mistaken, given a closer DNA end match to TRBJ2-1. CDR3 length: 14 residues. The CDR3 loop reads CASSFAPHGNEQFF. In DNA form, the CDR3 reads TGTGCCAGCAGTTTTGCGCCTCATGGGAATGAGCAGTTCTTC.

There are many counts of this clonotype. The V gene is TRBV14, the J gene TRBJ2-7; D may match TRBD1 or TRBD2 (5 bases each). The V and J ends lost 4 bases and 5 bases respectively, with 18 bases between them. CDR3 length equals 15 residues. CDR1 SGHDN and CDR2 FVKESK come from the germline V gene. The CDR3 DNA reads TGTGCCAGCAGCCCTTTGGCAGGGAGAAGGAACGAGCAGTACTTC. Its protein is CASSPLAGRRNEQYF.

This clonotype occurred a few times. V usage is TRBV20-1 and J usage is TRBJ1-4; 7 nucleotides match TRBD1. Germline assignment: CDR1 DFQATT and CDR2 SNEGSKA (reference sequence). V trimming: 3 bases; J trimming: 6 bases; junction bases outside the gene matches: 4. This CDR3 spans 13 amino acids. CDR3 sequence reads: CSARDRRDEKLFF. CDR3 in DNA: TGCAGTGCTAGGGACAGGAGGGATGAAAAACTGTTTTTT.

This clonotype appeared a few times. The rearrangement joins TRBV29-1 to TRBJ2-1; maybe TRBD2 (5 bases). This CDR3 is 15 amino acids long. Germline-derived CDR1 and CDR2 are SQVTM and ANQGSEA. Trimming cost V 6 bases and J 0 bases, with 15 bases left between them. CDR3 nucleotides: TGCAGCGTCACCAGCGGAGCCAGCTCCTACAATGAGCAGTTCTTC. Translating gives CSVTSGASSYNEQFF.

This clonotype was seen many times. This sequence joins TRBV12-3 or TRBV12-4 and TRBJ2-5, with D possibly being TRBD1 or TRBD2 (5 bases each). V lost 6 bases to trimming and J lost 5 bases, with 19 bases between them. The CDR3 contains 15 residues. CDR3 DNA: TGTGCCAGCAGCCTCGGGACCAGGGCGCTCGAGACCCAGTACTTC. Protein product: CASSLGTRALETQYF.

J is TRBJ1-5 and V is TRBV7-9; TRBD1 agrees at 10 bases. Germline V gene lookup returns CDR1 SEHNR and CDR2 FQNEAQ (reference sequence). The CDR3 is made up of 17 amino acids. V lost 3 bases to trimming and J lost 3 bases; unmatched junction nucleotides: 8. The CDR3 sequence is CASSFRDRGLNNQPQHF. The CDR3 DNA follows: TGTGCCAGCAGCTTCCGGGACAGGGGCCTCAACAATCAGCCCCAGCATTTT.

This clonotype has ten or more counts. The CDR3 region is CSARDMGPNQPQHF. CDR3 DNA sequence: TGCAGTGCTAGAGATATGGGACCAAATCAGCCCCAGCATTTT. V and J are TRBV20-1 and TRBJ1-5, with TRBD1 as a possible D gene (5 bases). The CDR3 extends over 14 amino acids. Germline loops: CDR1 DFQATT, CDR2 SNEGSKA (reference sequence). V gave up 0 bases and J gave up 4 bases, with 10 bases separating them.

As concerns this clonotype: A read error may be the cause here, since a much bigger clone is one base away. The conserved phenylalanine or tryptophan normally closing the CDR3 is absent here, so this likely arose from a read error. This chain connects TRBV4-1 to TRBJ1-5; D may be TRBD1 (6 bases). CDR3 size: 15 residues. Germline V gene sequence: CDR1 MGHRA, CDR2 YSYEKL. The CDR3 bases are TGCGCCAGCAGCCATGGCGGGGGGCGCAACCAGCCCCAGCATCTT. Its translation is CASSHGGGRNQPQHL.

This sequence joins TRBV20-1 and TRBJ2-7; 16 bases are shared with TRBD2. Germline CDR1 DFQATT, CDR2 SNEGSKA (reference sequence). Trimming at V came to 3 bases and at J to 7 bases, leaving 9 bases not matched to a gene. This CDR3 region has 16 residues. As DNA, the CDR3 is TGCAGTGCTAGCGGGCCTGGGACTAGCGGGGGGGATGAGCAGTACTTC. This encodes CSASGPGTSGGDEQYF.

This clonotype was counted many times. The rearrangement uses TRBV4-2 and TRBJ1-2; TRBD1 matches 7 bases. V trimming: 1 base; J trimming: 7 bases; junction bases outside the gene matches: 6. Looked up from germline, CDR1 is LGHNA and CDR2 is YNFKEQ. The CDR3 totals 14 residues. The CDR3 nucleotides are TGTGCCAGCAGCCAAGCGACAGGGCAACGTGGCTACACCTTC. Translating it yields CASSQATGQRGYTF.

This clonotype was counted many times. This chain connects TRBV20-1 to TRBJ2-3, with TRBD2 matching 10 bases. Germline CDR1 DFQATT, CDR2 SNEGSKA (reference sequence). V was clipped by 6 bases and J by 6 bases; unmatched bases: 9. This CDR3 is 14 amino acids long. The CDR3 loop reads CSAQSGGAVDTQYF. For the CDR3, the DNA is TGCAGTGCACAAAGCGGGGGGGCCGTCGATACGCAGTATTTT.